Below are 25 T cell receptor beta chains sequenced from a single sample in a study of cytomegalovirus exposure and HLA in healthy donors. With 60 Vbeta and 13 Jbeta primers, the PCR was carried out. Profiled with immunoSEQ multiplex PCR; TCRdb holds only in-frame clones, not every one. The sample features tens of thousands of clones, with roughly 12% in its top ten. Sequencing was carried out using PBMCs. These receptors were obtained from a man in his late teens or twenties in good health and CMV-seropositive.

CDR3 sequence: CASSLGGRSPETQYF. The DNA of the CDR3 is TGTGCCAGCAGCTTAGGCGGGAGATCGCCCGAGACCCAGTACTTC. The chain uses TRBV7-3 and TRBJ2-5, with 7 bases identical to TRBD2. CDR1 SGHTA and CDR2 FQGTGA come from the germline V gene. This CDR3 is built from 15 residues. Germline trimming cut 2 bases from V and 5 bases from J; bases unmatched to any gene: 8.

The V gene is TRBV19, the J gene TRBJ2-1; TRBD2 aligns across 10 bases. The CDR3 loop spans 16 amino acids. Germline V CDR1 and CDR2: LNHDA, SQIVND (reference sequence). The V and J ends lost 4 bases and 4 bases, in that order; junction bases with no gene match: 7. The CDR3 reads CASSTRDSGRYNEQFF. The CDR3 DNA sequence: TGTGCCAGTAGTACCCGCGATAGCGGGAGGTACAATGAGCAGTTCTTC.

The V and J genes are TRBV11-3 and TRBJ2-2; TRBD2 agrees at 8 bases. The length of the CDR3 is 15 residues. Losses at the gene ends were 2 bases for V and 5 bases for J; bases not matched to a gene: 4. The V gene's germline CDR1 is SGHNT and CDR2 YENEEA. The CDR3, as DNA: TGTGCCAGCAGCTTAAATGGCGGGAGGACCGGGGAGCTGTTTTTT. Its translation: CASSLNGGRTGELFF. The full variable domain, its missing parts supplied by reference TRBV11-3 and TRBJ2-2, is EAGVVQSPRYKIIEKKQPVAFWCNPISGHNTLYWYLQNLGQGPELLIRYENEEAVDDSQLPKDRFSAERLKGVDSTLKIQPAELGDSAVYLCASSLNGGRTGELFFGEGSRLTVL.

V and J are TRBV19 and TRBJ1-2; TRBD1 agrees at 8 bases. The CDR3 is 15 amino acids. J lost 5 bases, V lost 1 base, and 6 bases had no gene match. Germline V gives CDR1 LNHDA, CDR2 SQIVND (reference sequence). The CDR3: CASSIGQGQKYGYTF. The CDR3, as DNA: TGTGCCAGTAGTATAGGACAGGGGCAGAAGTATGGCTACACCTTC.

The CDR3 DNA is TGTGCCAGCAGCCTCCGGGACAGGGGACTCCATGGCTACACCTTC. This codes for CASSLRDRGLHGYTF. The chain recombines TRBV5-6 with TRBJ1-2, with 10 bases aligning to TRBD1. The ends lost 4 bases at V and 6 bases at J; junction bases unmatched: 9. The germline gives CDR1 SGHDT, CDR2 YYEEEE. This CDR3 is built from 15 residues.

This sequence joins TRBV27 and TRBJ2-7, with 7 nucleotides matching TRBD2. The CDR3 covers 14 residues. V shed 6 bases, J shed 2 bases, and the junction held 7 bases outside the gene matches. Germline CDR1 is MNHEY and CDR2 is SMNVEV (reference sequence). CDR3 bases: TGTGCCAGCAGGCCCCCCCGGGGGGCCTACGAGCAGTACTTC. Translation: CASRPPRGAYEQYF.

The CDR3 region is CSVEILFMEGGYGYTF. CDR3 DNA: TGCAGCGTTGAAATCCTCTTTATGGAGGGAGGCTATGGCTACACCTTC. This chain joins TRBV29-1 and TRBJ1-2; no clear D. The CDR3 has 16 amino acids. Germline V gives CDR1 SQVTM, CDR2 ANQGSEA. V lost 2 bases, J lost 4 bases, and 20 bases lay in between.

J is TRBJ2-7 and V is TRBV6-1; 7 bases align to TRBD2. Germline CDR1 and CDR2: MNHNS and SASEGT. V lost 8 bases and J lost 2; bases outside the gene matches: 3. The CDR3 length is 12 residues. This CDR3 reads CASGGTTYEQYF. CDR3 coding DNA: TGTGCCAGCGGGGGGACTACCTACGAGCAGTACTTC.

The chain joins TRBV28 to TRBJ2-7, with D possibly TRBD2 on 7 matching bases. Germline loops: CDR1 MDHEN, CDR2 SYDVKM. The V gene lost 3 bases and the J gene lost 1 base, with 13 bases spanning the gap. The CDR3 is 15 amino acids. The CDR3 region has the DNA TGTGCCAGCAGTTTTCGGGGGGCGGGATCCTACGAGCAGTACTTC. This sequence encodes CASSFRGAGSYEQYF.

This rearrangement joins TRBV21-1 to TRBJ1-5; the table's D call TRBD1 went unverified against the DNA. TRBV21-1 represents a pseudogene. This CDR3 comprises 17 residues. The CDR3 spells CASSKVRREGAFQPQHF. In DNA form, the CDR3 reads TGTGCCAGCAGCAAAGTTCGTAGAGAGGGGGCATTTCAGCCCCAGCATTTT.

The chain carries TRBV19 and TRBJ1-1, with D tentatively TRBD1 (6 bases). Germline V gene sequence: CDR1 LNHDA, CDR2 SQIVND (reference sequence). With 7 bases removed from V and 4 bases from J, the gap between germline ends came to 13 bases. This CDR3 spans 13 amino acids. The CDR3 DNA is TGTGCCAGTATTGGGAAAGGGGGCACTGAAGCTTTCTTT. It encodes CASIGKGGTEAFF.

CDR3 region: CASSPPRLAGNYNEQFF. In nucleotides, the CDR3 is TGTGCCAGCTCACCGCCTAGACTAGCGGGAAACTACAATGAGCAGTTCTTC. This chain links TRBV18 with TRBJ2-1; TRBD2 matches at 11 bases. This CDR3 comprises 17 residues. After removal of 3 bases from V and 3 bases from J, the junction contained 7 bases not matched to a gene. Germline assignment: CDR1 KGHSH and CDR2 LQKENI.

V usage is TRBV7-8 and J usage is TRBJ2-5, with TRBD1 matching over 7 bases. The CDR3 length is 13 residues. Germline CDR1 reads SGHVS; CDR2 reads FQNEAQ. V lost 5 bases, J lost 5 bases, and 5 bases stayed unmatched. The DNA for the CDR3 is TGTGCCAGCAGCGATACAGGGGATGAGACCCAGTACTTC. Translation gives CASSDTGDETQYF.

The chain joins TRBV19 to TRBJ2-2; 8 nucleotides agree with TRBD1. V trimming: 6 bases; J trimming: 7 bases; junction bases outside the gene matches: 10. The CDR3 contains 15 residues. Germline-derived CDR1 and CDR2 are LNHDA and SQIVND (reference sequence). The CDR3 coding sequence is TGTGCCAGTAGAACCCGGACAGGGTCGGGCGGGGAGCTGTTTTTT. Translation: CASRTRTGSGGELFF.

V is TRBV28 and J is TRBJ1-1; the D gene is possibly TRBD1 (6 bases). The germline V gene encodes CDR1 MDHEN and CDR2 SYDVKM. V dropped 10 bases and J dropped 4 bases, with 16 bases sitting between them. The CDR3 consists of 13 residues. Here the CDR3 reads CATLKQGITEAFF. The CDR3 DNA reads TGTGCCACTCTAAAACAGGGAATCACTGAAGCTTTCTTT.

J is TRBJ1-5 and V is TRBV5-6, with 7 bases aligning to TRBD1. Trimming cost V 4 bases and J 0 bases; bases outside gene matches: 13. The CDR3 sequence is 18 residues long. Germline V lookup: CDR1 SGHDT, CDR2 YYEEEE. The CDR3 is CASSRRGRGLDSNQPQHF. CDR3 nucleotides: TGTGCCAGCAGCCGAAGGGGGCGCGGGCTTGATAGCAATCAGCCCCAGCATTTT. Together with reference TRBV5-6 and TRBJ1-5, the CDR3 gives the full variable domain: DAGVTQSPTHLIKTRGQQVTLRCSPKSGHDTVSWYQQALGQGPQFIFQYYEEEERQRGNFPDRFSGHQFPNYSSELNVNALLLGDSALYLCASSRRGRGLDSNQPQHFGDGTRLSIL.

The chain carries TRBV19 and TRBJ2-7; TRBD2 is a possible D gene (5 bases). The V end was cut by 5 bases, the J end by 3 bases, with 11 bases between. The CDR3 totals 13 residues. The V gene's germline CDR1 is LNHDA and CDR2 SQIVND (reference sequence). CDR3 amino acids: CASSGGLGYEQYF. CDR3 DNA sequence: TGTGCCAGTAGTGGAGGACTGGGCTACGAGCAGTACTTC. Supplemented by reference TRBV19 and TRBJ2-7, the full variable domain reads DGGITQSPKYLFRKEGQNVTLSCEQNLNHDAMYWYRQDPGQGLRLIYYSQIVNDFQKGDIAEGYSVSREKKESFPLTVTSAQKNPTAFYLCASSGGLGYEQYFGPGTRLTVT.

V gene TRBV5-5 combines with J gene TRBJ1-4, with 10 nucleotides matching TRBD1. Germline V lookup: CDR1 SGHKS, CDR2 YYEKEE (reference sequence). V was clipped by 6 bases and J by 8 bases; unmatched bases: 7. The CDR3 is 14 amino acids. This chain's CDR3 is CASNTGTGVEKLFF. CDR3 bases: TGTGCCAGCAACACCGGGACAGGGGTCGAAAAACTGTTTTTT. The variable domain in full, completed from reference TRBV5-5 and TRBJ1-4, reads DAGVTQSPTHLIKTRGQQVTLRCSPISGHKSVSWYQQVLGQGPQFIFQYYEKEERGRGNFPDRFSARQFPNYSSELNVNALLLGDSALYLCASNTGTGVEKLFFGSGTQLSVL.

This chain joins TRBV5-8 and TRBJ2-7, with D possibly matching TRBD1 (6 bases). The CDR3 totals 17 residues. The germline V gene encodes CDR1 SGHTS and CDR2 YDEGEE. The V and J ends lost 4 bases and 4 bases respectively, with 24 bases between them. The CDR3 DNA is TGTGCCAGCAGCCTCCTGACGCACTCAGGGGCGCGATACGAGCAGTACTTC. Translation gives CASSLLTHSGARYEQYF.

The V gene is TRBV4-1, the J gene TRBJ2-5, with D unresolved. Germline V gene data show CDR1 as MGHRA and CDR2 as YSYEKL. The V end lost 0 bases, the J end lost 4 bases, and 3 bases lay between the germline ends. This CDR3 has 12 amino acids. The CDR3 DNA is TGCGCCAGCAGCCAAGATAGAGAGACCCAGTACTTC. Its protein product is CASSQDRETQYF.

The V call is TRBV7-2, the J call TRBJ2-3; tentative D call: TRBD1 (6 bases). The germline gives CDR1 SGHTA, CDR2 FQGNSA. Trimming removed 3 bases at V and 0 bases at J, with 13 bases between. This CDR3 is built from 16 residues. The DNA of the CDR3 is TGTGCCAGCAGCTTTCGGCGGACAGCAAGCACAGATACGCAGTATTTT. Encoded protein: CASSFRRTASTDTQYF.

The V call is TRBV2, the J call TRBJ1-1, with 7 bases aligning to TRBD1. Per the germline V gene, CDR1 is SNHLY and CDR2 is FYNNEI. The junction had 6 bases not matched to a gene; V was cut back by 6 bases and J by 5 bases. The CDR3 sequence is 13 residues long. CDR3 in amino acids: CASRETGLTEAFF. DNA for the CDR3: TGTGCCAGCAGGGAGACAGGGCTAACTGAAGCTTTCTTT.

The chain employs TRBV19 and TRBJ1-1; tentatively, D is TRBD1 (6 bases). The ends were cut back, 5 bases at V and 6 bases at J, with 13 bases in the middle. Germline assignment: CDR1 LNHDA and CDR2 SQIVND (reference sequence). The CDR3 runs 13 residues. The CDR3 loop is CASSSRGQPEAFF. CDR3 nucleotide sequence: TGTGCCAGTAGTTCCCGCGGACAGCCTGAAGCTTTCTTT.

This sequence joins TRBV5-1 and TRBJ2-5; D uncertain. The CDR3 sequence is 13 residues long. V lost 5 bases, J lost 2 bases, and 10 bases lay in between. The germline V gene has CDR1 SGHRS and CDR2 YFSETQ. The CDR3: CASRTYPQETQYF. CDR3 nucleotides: TGCGCCAGCAGAACCTACCCTCAAGAGACCCAGTACTTC.

The chain couples TRBV15 to TRBJ2-7; 11 nucleotides line up with TRBD1. The CDR3 loop spans 15 amino acids. Germline V lookup: CDR1 LNHNV, CDR2 YYDKDF (reference sequence). Germline trimming cut 3 bases from V and 2 bases from J; bases unmatched to any gene: 3. The CDR3: CATSRDRGRPYEQYF. CDR3 nucleotide sequence: TGTGCCACCAGCAGGGACAGGGGGCGACCCTACGAGCAGTACTTC.